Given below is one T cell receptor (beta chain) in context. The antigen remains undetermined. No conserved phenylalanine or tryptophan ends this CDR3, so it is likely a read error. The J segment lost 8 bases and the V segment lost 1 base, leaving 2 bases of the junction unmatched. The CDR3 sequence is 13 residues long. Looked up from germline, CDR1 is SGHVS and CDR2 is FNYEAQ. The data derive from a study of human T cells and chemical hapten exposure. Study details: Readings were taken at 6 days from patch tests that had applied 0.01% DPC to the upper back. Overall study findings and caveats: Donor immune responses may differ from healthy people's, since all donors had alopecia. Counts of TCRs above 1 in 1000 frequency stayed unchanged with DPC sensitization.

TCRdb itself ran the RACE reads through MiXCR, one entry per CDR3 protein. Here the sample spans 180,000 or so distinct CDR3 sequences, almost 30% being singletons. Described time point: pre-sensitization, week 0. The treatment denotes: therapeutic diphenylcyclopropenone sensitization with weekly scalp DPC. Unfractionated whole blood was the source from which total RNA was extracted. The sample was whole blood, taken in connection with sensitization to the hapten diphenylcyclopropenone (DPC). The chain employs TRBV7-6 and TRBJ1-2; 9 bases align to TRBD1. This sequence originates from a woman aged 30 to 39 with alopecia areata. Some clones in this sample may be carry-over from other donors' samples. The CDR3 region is CASSLGTGGGYTS. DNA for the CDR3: TGTGCCAGCAGCTTAGGCACAGGGGGCGGCTACACCTCC.